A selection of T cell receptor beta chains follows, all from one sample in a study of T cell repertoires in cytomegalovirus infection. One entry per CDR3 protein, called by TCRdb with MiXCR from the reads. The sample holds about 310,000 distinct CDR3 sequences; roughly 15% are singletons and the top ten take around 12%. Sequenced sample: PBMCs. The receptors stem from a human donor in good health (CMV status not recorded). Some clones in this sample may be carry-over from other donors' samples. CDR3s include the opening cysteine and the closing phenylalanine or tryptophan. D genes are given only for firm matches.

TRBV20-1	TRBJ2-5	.	CSASGQGGRGTQYF
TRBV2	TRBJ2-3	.	CASSVFLDTQYF
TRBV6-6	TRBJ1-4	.	CASSKIQTEEKLFF
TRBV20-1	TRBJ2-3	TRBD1	CSARESDRGFTSTDTQYF
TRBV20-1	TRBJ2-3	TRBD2	CSAHPAGGQTDTQYF
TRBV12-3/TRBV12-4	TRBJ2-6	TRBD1	CASRKDRIGAGANVLTF
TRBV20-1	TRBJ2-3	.	CSAKTRPLLDTQYF
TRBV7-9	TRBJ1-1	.	CASSAAPGVYGEAFF
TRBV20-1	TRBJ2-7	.	CSASPETVSYEQYF
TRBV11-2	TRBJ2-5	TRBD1	CASRTTGALRETQYF
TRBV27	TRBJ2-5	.	CASSLSLGAEETQYF
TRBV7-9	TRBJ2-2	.	CASSSQGGDTGELFF